This TCR beta chain was sequenced during a study of blood T cell repertoires in COVID-19. Per the original data handling: Quantification of nucleated cells was approximated via reference gene primer amplification. Profiled with immunoSEQ multiplex PCR; TCRdb holds only in-frame clones, not every one. The D gene and trimming were derived from the DNA, and the V and J assignments and clone size from that table. Counted here are a few hundred thousand clones, more than 80% occurring once; the ten biggest clones make up roughly 1.2%. This TCR derives from a man in his forties with acute or convalescent COVID-19. The material sequenced was peripheral blood.

CDR3 protein: CAWSLRGGGQPQHF. The CDR3 nucleotides are TGTGCCTGGAGTCTTAGAGGGGGCGGTCAGCCCCAGCATTTT. The V gene is TRBV30, the J gene TRBJ1-5, with 7 bases identical to TRBD1. The germline gives CDR1 GTSNPN, CDR2 SVGIG (reference sequence). This CDR3 region has 14 residues. The V and J ends lost 2 bases and 6 bases, in that order; junction bases with no gene match: 7.